This TCR beta chain was identified during a study of OX40 agonist ivuxolimab in advanced cancers. Generated by immunoSEQ multiplex PCR, the TCRdb table keeps only in-frame clones and is missing some. The sample shows approximately 65,000 clones, around 88% of them seen only once. The input for sequencing was CD4+ or CD8+ T cells sorted from blood, taken in a trial of the OX40 agonist ivuxolimab. The TCR was taken from an adult with an advanced solid tumor such as melanoma, head and neck, liver or kidney cancer.

CDR3 sequence reads: CASSATQVGDQPQHF. The CDR3 bases are TGTGCCAGCAGCGCGACCCAGGTGGGGGATCAGCCCCAGCATTTT. This rearrangement joins TRBV7-6 to TRBJ1-5, with TRBD1 as a possible D gene (5 bases). CDR1 and CDR2 (germline): SGHVS, FNYEAQ. The CDR3 loop spans 15 amino acids. Trimming cost V 5 bases and J 5 bases, with 16 bases left between them.